This passage covers 10 T cell receptor beta chains from one sample sequenced in a study of immune cell composition in non-small cell lung cancer. Clones were read by immunoSEQ multiplex PCR, and TCRdb kept only the in-frame ones, dropping some. The sample has about 2,000 clones, roughly 80% seen once. The sequenced material came from lung tumor tissue. These receptors originate from a human donor with non-small cell lung cancer.

The chain has TRBV27 and TRBJ2-3; 7 bases map to TRBD2. V trimming: 5 bases; J trimming: 6 bases; junction bases outside the gene matches: 8. Germline CDR1 is MNHEY and CDR2 is SMNVEV (reference sequence). This CDR3 has 14 amino acids. The CDR3, as DNA: TGTGCCAGCAGTCTGAGGACTAGTGCGGATACGCAGTATTTT. Its protein is CASSLRTSADTQYF.

Only one count was recorded for this clone. The chain carries TRBV14 and TRBJ1-2; a possible D gene is TRBD1 (5 bases). Germline CDR1 reads SGHDN; CDR2 reads FVKESK. The CDR3 loop spans 14 amino acids. Trimming took 4 bases from V and 4 from J, leaving 13 bases between them. As DNA, the CDR3 is TGTGCCAGCAGCCGCAACAGGACCCCCTATGGCTACACCTTC. Translated, it gives CASSRNRTPYGYTF.

The chain couples TRBV6-5 to TRBJ1-5; D is undetermined. Germline CDR1 is MNHEY and CDR2 is SVGAGI. V was shortened by 6 bases and J by 7 bases, with 16 bases between the two germline ends. CDR3 length: 14 residues. CDR3 nucleotide sequence: TGTGCCAGCAGCCAAAAGGGAGAACAGCAGCCCCAGCATTTT. Residues: CASSQKGEQQPQHF.

The rearrangement links TRBV19 to TRBJ2-7; 9 bases are a match to TRBD2. The CDR3 sequence is 15 residues long. CDR1 is LNHDA, CDR2 SQIVND, per germline (reference sequence). V was pared by 5 bases and J by 3 bases, with 8 bases of the junction left unmatched. CDR3 nucleotide sequence: TGTGCCAGTAGTCCCCGACTAGCGGCTCACTACGAGCAGTACTTC. It is translated as CASSPRLAAHYEQYF.

As concerns this clone: At one end the junction does not follow the germline gene, possibly because of a read error. V is TRBV6-5 and J is TRBJ2-2; tentative D call: TRBD2 (5 bases). The CDR3 loop spans 13 amino acids. Germline values: CDR1 MNHEY, CDR2 SVGAGI. Here the CDR3 reads CDSIGGNTGELFF. The CDR3 region has the DNA TGTGACAGCATCGGAGGGAACACCGGGGAGCTGTTTTTT.

The CDR3 DNA is TGTGCCAGCACCCTGACAGGGCTTCCCTACGAGCAGTACTTC. Translating it yields CASTLTGLPYEQYF. The chain employs TRBV28 and TRBJ2-7, with TRBD1 matching over 7 bases. The length of the CDR3 is 14 residues. V trimming: 7 bases; J trimming: 2 bases; junction bases outside the gene matches: 8. Per germline, CDR1 MDHEN and CDR2 SYDVKM.

The J gene is TRBJ1-2, the V gene TRBV5-1, with a possible D match to TRBD1 (5 bases). The V end lost 4 bases, the J end lost 7 bases, and 17 bases lay between the germline ends. The CDR3 is made up of 14 amino acids. Per germline, CDR1 SGHRS and CDR2 YFSETQ. CDR3 residues: CASSPGGGSGGYTF. CDR3 in DNA: TGCGCCAGCAGCCCCGGCGGGGGAAGTGGTGGCTACACCTTC.

This chain joins TRBV6-1 and TRBJ1-1; D ambiguous. The germline V and J ends were trimmed by 8 bases and 11 bases, with 15 bases remaining between them. CDR1 and CDR2 from the germline V gene are MNHNS and SASEGT. The CDR3 covers 11 residues. The CDR3 coding sequence is TGTGCCAGCCGGCTAGCCGGGTGGGCTTTCTTT. This codes for CASRLAGWAFF.

This clone has a single count. V usage is TRBV27 and J usage is TRBJ2-3; TRBD2 might be the D (6 bases). CDR1 is MNHEY, CDR2 SMNVEV, per germline (reference sequence). The CDR3 loop spans 16 amino acids. With 5 bases removed from V and 0 bases from J, the gap between germline ends came to 15 bases. This chain's CDR3 is CASSATTRGSTDTQYF. The CDR3 region has the DNA TGTGCCAGCAGTGCTACGACTAGAGGAAGCACAGATACGCAGTATTTT.

The chain carries TRBV7-3 and TRBJ2-1; 10 nucleotides agree with TRBD1. The CDR3 has 16 amino acids. CDR1 is SGHTA, CDR2 FQGTGA, per germline. V was pared by 4 bases and J by 6 bases, with 9 bases of the junction left unmatched. CDR3 DNA: TGTGCCAGCAGCTCCATCCGGGACAGGGGATCCAATGAGCAGTTCTTC. It yields the protein CASSSIRDRGSNEQFF.